The 8 T cell receptor beta chains below were found in one sample sequenced in a study of blood T cell repertoires in COVID-19. TCRdb keeps only in-frame clones here, not all; method: immunoSEQ multiplex PCR. This table has approximately 190,000 clones, 80% appearing once. Sequencing was performed on peripheral blood. Receptors were obtained from a man in his fifties or sixties with acute or convalescent COVID-19.

This sequence joins TRBV4-1 and TRBJ1-5; 8 nucleotides line up with TRBD1. Germline-derived CDR1 and CDR2 are MGHRA and YSYEKL. V dropped 5 bases and J dropped 6; count of bases not matched to a gene: 12. The CDR3 is made up of 16 amino acids. The CDR3 nucleotides are TGCGCCAGCAGCGAACGGGGGAGGGGGACAGGTCAGCCCCAGCATTTT. Amino acid sequence: CASSERGRGTGQPQHF.

The count of this clone is one. This chain joins TRBV21-1 and TRBJ1-3; the D segment call TRBD1 is taken from the table without a DNA check. TRBV21-1 is given as a pseudogene. The CDR3 loop spans 18 amino acids. CDR3 in amino acids: CASSTYTQGVPSGNTIYF. Here the CDR3 DNA reads TGTGCCAGCAGCACCTATACCCAGGGGGTCCCTTCTGGAAACACCATATATTTT.

The chain joins TRBV10-3 to TRBJ2-5; 8 bases are shared with TRBD2. With 4 bases clipped from V and 4 bases from J, the junction kept 17 bases outside the gene matches. Per germline, CDR1 ENHRY and CDR2 SYGVKD. This CDR3 has 18 residues. The CDR3 loop is CAISAPGRSGRAGETQYF. The CDR3 coding sequence is TGTGCCATCAGTGCCCCCGGCCGTTCCGGGAGGGCCGGAGAGACCCAGTACTTC.

The chain uses TRBV10-3 and TRBJ1-1; 8 bases match TRBD1. The CDR3 has 12 residues. From germline, CDR1 is ENHRY and CDR2 SYGVKD. V gave up 2 bases and J gave up 10 bases; unmatched junction bases: 3. CDR3 nucleotide sequence: TGTGCCATCAGTGAGCGTGACAGGGGAGCTTTCTTT. It specifies CAISERDRGAFF.

The chain recombines TRBV12-3 or TRBV12-4 with TRBJ1-5; perhaps TRBD1 as D (6 bases). Trimming cost V 5 bases and J 5 bases, with 10 bases left between them. The CDR3 has 13 amino acids. The CDR3 reads CASSPRTDQPQHF. The CDR3 coding sequence is TGTGCCAGCAGTCCTCGGACAGATCAGCCCCAGCATTTT.

This clone is a singleton in its sample. V is TRBV5-6 and J is TRBJ1-2; 11 positions match TRBD1. Germline CDR1 is SGHDT and CDR2 is YYEEEE. The ends lost 0 bases at V and 2 bases at J; junction bases unmatched: 3. The CDR3 sequence is 16 residues long. This chain's CDR3 is CASSLGTGGMNYGYTF. The CDR3 bases are TGTGCCAGCAGCTTGGGGACAGGGGGCATGAACTATGGCTACACCTTC.

This chain uses TRBV6-5 with TRBJ2-7; the D is unclear. The CDR3 loop spans 15 amino acids. The germline gives CDR1 MNHEY, CDR2 SVGAGI. The V end lost 0 bases, the J end lost 0 bases, and 9 bases lay between the germline ends. The CDR3 is CASSYSSAFSYEQYF. In nucleotides, the CDR3 is TGTGCCAGCAGTTACTCGTCTGCGTTCTCCTACGAGCAGTACTTC.

The chain couples TRBV18 to TRBJ1-2; TRBD1 aligns across 7 bases. Trimming at V came to 3 bases and at J to 4 bases, leaving 5 bases not matched to a gene. The length of the CDR3 is 14 residues. CDR1 is KGHSH, CDR2 LQKENI, per germline. The CDR3 region is CASSPGQLSYGYTF. CDR3 bases: TGTGCCAGCTCACCGGGACAGCTAAGCTATGGCTACACCTTC.